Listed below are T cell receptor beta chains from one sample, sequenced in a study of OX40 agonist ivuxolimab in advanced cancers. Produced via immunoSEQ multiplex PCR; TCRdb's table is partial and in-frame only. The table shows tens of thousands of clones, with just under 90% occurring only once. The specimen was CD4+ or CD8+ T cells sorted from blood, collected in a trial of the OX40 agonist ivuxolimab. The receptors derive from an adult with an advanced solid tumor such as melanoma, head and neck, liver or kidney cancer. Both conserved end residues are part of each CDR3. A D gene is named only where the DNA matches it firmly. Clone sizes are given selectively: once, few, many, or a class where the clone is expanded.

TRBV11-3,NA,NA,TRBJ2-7,CASSFFRGEQYF,TGTGCCAGCAGCTTCTTCAGAGGGGAGCAGTACTTC
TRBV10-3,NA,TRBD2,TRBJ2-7,CAISEGGLAYEQYF,TGTGCCATCAGTGAGGGGGGACTAGCTTACGAGCAGTACTTC
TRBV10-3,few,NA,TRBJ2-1,CAIRGTDSENEQFF,TGTGCCATCAGGGGAACGGACTCCGAAAATGAGCAGTTCTTC
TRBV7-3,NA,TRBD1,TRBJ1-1,CASSRTGANTEAFF,TGTGCCAGCAGCCGTACAGGGGCGAACACTGAAGCTTTCTTT
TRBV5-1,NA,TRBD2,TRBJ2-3,CASSLGPSGLGNTQYF,TGCGCCAGCAGCTTAGGACCTAGCGGGCTAGGAAATACGCAGTATTTT
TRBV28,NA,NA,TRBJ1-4,CASSFATNEKLFF,TGTGCCAGCAGTTTTGCAACTAATGAAAAACTGTTTTTT
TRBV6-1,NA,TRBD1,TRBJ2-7,CASSVDRGYEQYF,TGTGCCAGCAGCGTAGACAGGGGATACGAGCAGTACTTC
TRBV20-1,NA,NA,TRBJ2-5,CSARKETQYF,TGCAGTGCTAGAAAAGAGACCCAGTACTTC
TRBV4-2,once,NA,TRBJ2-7,CASSPRPGTYEQYF,TGTGCCAGCAGCCCCCGACCGGGGACCTACGAGCAGTACTTC
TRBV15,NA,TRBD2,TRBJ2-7,CATSRERTSYEQYF,TGTGCCACCAGCAGAGAACGGACTAGCTACGAGCAGTACTTC
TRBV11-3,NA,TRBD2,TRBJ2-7,CASSLGPGLAGDSYEQYF,TGTGCCAGCAGCTTAGGACCGGGACTAGCGGGGGACTCCTACGAGCAGTACTTC
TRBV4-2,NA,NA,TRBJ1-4,CASSPQLPGGGEKLFF,TGTGCCAGCAGCCCCCAACTTCCTGGGGGGGGTGAAAAACTGTTTTTT
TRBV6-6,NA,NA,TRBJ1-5,CASSYPPRGNQPQHF,TGTGCCAGCAGTTACCCCCCCCGTGGCAATCAGCCCCAGCATTTT
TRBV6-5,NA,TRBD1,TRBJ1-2,CASSNRQGFNYGYTF,TGTGCCAGCAGCAATCGACAGGGCTTTAACTATGGCTACACCTTC
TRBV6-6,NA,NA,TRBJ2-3,CASSSTGDTQYF,TGTGCCAGCAGTTCGACAGGAGATACGCAGTATTTT
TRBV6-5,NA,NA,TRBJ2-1,CASADLSSYNEQFF,TGTGCCAGCGCGGATTTAAGCTCCTACAATGAGCAGTTCTTC
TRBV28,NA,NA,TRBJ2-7,CASTEGRFHEQYF,TGTGCCAGCACGGAAGGGCGTTTTCACGAGCAGTACTTC
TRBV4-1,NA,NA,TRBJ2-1,CASSEGYSVGQFF,TGCGCCAGCAGCGAAGGGTATTCCGTTGGACAGTTCTTC
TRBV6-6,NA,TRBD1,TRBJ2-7,CASSYPGTGAYEQYF,TGTGCCAGCAGTTACCCCGGGACAGGGGCCTACGAGCAGTACTTC
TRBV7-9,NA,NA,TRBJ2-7,CASSSNRMGAYEQYF,TGTGCCAGCAGCAGTAACAGGATGGGTGCTTACGAGCAGTACTTC
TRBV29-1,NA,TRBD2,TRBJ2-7,CSVEAIRTSGTTYEQYF,TGCAGCGTTGAAGCTATTAGGACTAGCGGGACTACCTACGAGCAGTACTTC
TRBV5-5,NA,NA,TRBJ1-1,CASSVARAAEAFF,TGTGCCAGCAGCGTCGCCAGGGCGGCTGAAGCTTTCTTT
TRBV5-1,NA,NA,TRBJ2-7,CASSLVPGTYEQYF,TGCGCCAGCAGCTTGGTTCCAGGCACCTACGAGCAGTACTTC
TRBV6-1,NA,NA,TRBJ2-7,CASEGGEISYEQYF,TGTGCCAGTGAAGGGGGGGAAATCTCCTACGAGCAGTACTTC
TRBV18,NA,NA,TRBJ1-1,CASSPTGGDTEAFF,TGTGCCAGCTCACCAACCGGAGGGGACACTGAAGCTTTCTTT
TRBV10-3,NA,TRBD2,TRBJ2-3,CAISLGGAGTDTQYF,TGTGCCATCAGCCTCGGGGGGGCGGGCACAGATACGCAGTATTTT
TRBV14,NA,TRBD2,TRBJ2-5,CASSQIFTSGVETQYF,TGTGCCAGCAGCCAAATCTTTACTAGCGGGGTCGAGACCCAGTACTTC
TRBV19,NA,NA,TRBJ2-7,CASSRGGSYEQYF,TGTGCCAGTAGTAGAGGGGGTTCCTACGAGCAGTACTTC
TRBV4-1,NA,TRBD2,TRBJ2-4,CASSQELLASIQYF,TGCGCCAGCAGCCAAGAACTACTAGCGAGCATTCAGTACTTC
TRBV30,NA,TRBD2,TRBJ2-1,CAWSVRSGTYNEQFF,TGTGCCTGGAGTGTTAGAAGCGGGACCTACAATGAGCAGTTCTTC
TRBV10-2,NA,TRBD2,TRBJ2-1,CASSENAGAAPSSYNEQFF,TGCGCCAGCAGTGAAAATGCGGGAGCGGCCCCGAGCTCCTACAATGAGCAGTTCTTC
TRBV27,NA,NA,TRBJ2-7,CASSLEYSGHEQYF,TGTGCCAGCAGTTTAGAATATAGTGGGCACGAGCAGTACTTC
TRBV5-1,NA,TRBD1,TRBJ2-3,CASSLAGQGASDTQYF,TGCGCCAGCAGCTTGGCCGGCCAGGGGGCCTCAGATACGCAGTATTTT
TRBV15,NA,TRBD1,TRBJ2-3,CATTPEDRGADTQYF,TGTGCCACCACCCCAGAGGACAGGGGTGCAGATACGCAGTATTTT
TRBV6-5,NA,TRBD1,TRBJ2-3,CASSQTGGDTDTQYF,TGTGCCAGCAGTCAAACAGGGGGCGACACAGATACGCAGTATTTT
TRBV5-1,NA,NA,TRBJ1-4,CASSLIEDGASEKLFF,TGCGCCAGCAGCTTGATCGAGGACGGAGCCTCCGAAAAACTGTTTTTT